This TCR beta chain was retrieved from a study of blood T cell repertoires in COVID-19. Study as a whole: Donors in the United States, Italy and Spain gave samples during acute or convalescent COVID-19. The analysed material was cDNA or gDNA that came from T cells, B-cell-depleted T cells, or PBMCs.

This clone appeared once. CDR1 and CDR2 (germline): SEHNR, FQNEAQ (reference sequence). The CDR3 has 15 amino acids. With 2 bases clipped from V and 8 bases from J, the junction kept 4 bases outside the gene matches. Authors' processing steps: Nucleated cell counts were estimated from reference gene primer amplification. Clones were sequenced by immunoSEQ multiplex PCR, and TCRdb holds only the in-frame ones, with some missing. V and J calls plus clone size are reproduced from that table; the DNA served to infer D and trimming. The sample holds 52,000 or so clones, around nine tenths seen once. This clonotype was sampled from a woman in her seventies with active COVID-19. V and J are TRBV7-9 and TRBJ2-1, with 12 bases lining up with TRBD1. The specimen sequenced was peripheral blood. CDR3: CASSLSGQGAYEQFF. The CDR3 DNA reads as TGTGCCAGCAGCTTATCGGGACAGGGGGCCTATGAGCAGTTCTTC.